This T cell receptor beta chain was profiled in a study of cytomegalovirus exposure and HLA in healthy donors. Findings and caveats of the study: Most of the TCR beta V segments (in an earlier analysis) were productive either about 87% or about 30% of the time. Common viral pathogens (according to a later analysis) appeared linked to several of the most significant clusters. Beyond CMV serostatus, there was no information to go on about immune exposure.

CDR1 is SEHNR, CDR2 FQNEAQ, per germline (reference sequence). CDR3 length equals 14 residues. Unmatched junction bases numbered 7, after V lost 2 bases and J lost 10 bases. The PCR made use of 60 Vbeta and 13 Jbeta primers. Using immunoSEQ multiplex PCR, the repertoire was profiled, and TCRdb retains in-frame clones only, with some absent. The table lists some 140,000 clones, 73% of them singletons. Comment on this clone: Its antigen is not identified.

Sampled while nominally healthy, donors likely had unrecorded immune exposures. Sequences were obtained from PBMCs. The V gene is TRBV7-9, the J gene TRBJ1-5, with 8 bases identical to TRBD1. The TCR was taken from a woman in her 40s in good health and CMV-seronegative. DNA of the CDR3: TGTGCCAGCAGCTTACAGGGGGCCCTCGGACCCCAGCATTTT. Its protein product is CASSLQGALGPQHF.